These 18 T cell receptor beta chains came from one sample sequenced in a study of blood T cell repertoires in COVID-19. The method was immunoSEQ multiplex PCR; TCRdb's version includes in-frame clones alone and lacks a portion of them. This table holds 290,000 or so clones, approximately 89% found once. The specimen was PBMCs or T cells enriched from blood (not recorded which). The source of these receptors is a woman aged 18-35 years who had recovered from COVID-19.

The chain is built from TRBV7-7 and TRBJ2-7, with unresolved D. This CDR3 has 15 residues. V was cut by 5 bases and J by 3 bases, with 17 bases left in between. Germline V CDR1 and CDR2: SSHAT, FNYEAQ (reference sequence). CDR3 sequence: CASSLEPGPHYEQYF. The CDR3 nucleotides are TGTGCCAGCAGCCTAGAACCAGGTCCCCACTACGAGCAGTACTTC.

The chain uses TRBV4-1 and TRBJ2-3; D is perhaps TRBD1 (6 bases). Trimming took off 7 bases at V and 6 bases at J, with 26 bases between the two ends. The germline V gene encodes CDR1 MGHRA and CDR2 YSYEKL. CDR3 length: 17 amino acids. CDR3 DNA: TGCGCCAGCACTACAGAGGGGGAACAGGGTCAAATGGATACGCAGTATTTT. Residues: CASTTEGEQGQMDTQYF.

The J gene is TRBJ2-1, the V gene TRBV6-5; the D is unclear. Germline V CDR1 and CDR2: MNHEY, SVGAGI. This CDR3 contains 11 residues. Trimming shortened V by 9 bases and J by 0 bases, and 3 bases separated the two germline ends. This CDR3 reads CASISYNEQFF. The CDR3 coding sequence is TGTGCCAGTATCTCCTACAATGAGCAGTTCTTC.

V and J are TRBV25-1 and TRBJ1-1, with 7 bases lining up with TRBD1. Trimming at V came to 1 base and at J to 8 bases, leaving 4 bases not matched to a gene. The V gene's germline CDR1 is MGHDK and CDR2 SYGVNS. The CDR3 runs 13 residues. CDR3 sequence (DNA): TGTGCCAGCAGTGAATTAGGGGGCCGAGAAGCTTTCTTT. Translated, it gives CASSELGGREAFF.

This chain uses TRBV5-1 with TRBJ2-1; 10 positions agree with TRBD2. Germline CDR1 SGHRS, CDR2 YFSETQ. V lost 7 bases to trimming and J lost 9 bases; unmatched junction nucleotides: 10. CDR3 length: 14 amino acids. Written as DNA, the CDR3 is TGCGCCAGCCTCGAGAGCGGGGGGGCGGGTGAGCAGTTCTTC. This gives the protein CASLESGGAGEQFF.

The chain uses TRBV30 and TRBJ2-3; 7 nucleotides match TRBD2. The V and J ends lost 2 bases and 0 bases, in that order; junction bases with no gene match: 11. The CDR3 is 17 residues long. CDR1 GTSNPN and CDR2 SVGIG come from the germline V gene (reference sequence). The CDR3 bases are TGTGCCTGGAGTAACCTGGGGCTAGCGGTTAGCACAGATACGCAGTATTTT. It codes for CAWSNLGLAVSTDTQYF.

V gene TRBV9 combines with J gene TRBJ1-4, with 10 bases that match TRBD1. CDR1 is SGDLS, CDR2 YYNGEE, per germline. Trimming removed 4 bases from V and 7 bases from J; junction bases left unmatched: 10. The CDR3 has 16 residues. CDR3 in DNA: TGTGCCAGCAGCTTCACAGGGGACAGGGGTTTTGAAAAACTGTTTTTT. Its protein is CASSFTGDRGFEKLFF. Based on the CDR3 plus reference TRBV9 and TRBJ1-4, the full variable domain is DSGVTQTPKHLITATGQRVTLRCSPRSGDLSVYWYQQSLDQGLQFLIQYYNGEERAKGNILERFSAQQFPDLHSELNLSSLELGDSALYFCASSFTGDRGFEKLFFGSGTQLSVL.

The sample holds a few counts of this clone. This rearrangement joins TRBV30 to TRBJ2-2, with TRBD2 as a possible D gene (6 bases). This CDR3 is built from 17 residues. Per the germline V gene, CDR1 is GTSNPN and CDR2 is SVGIG (reference sequence). Trimming stripped 2 bases from V and 4 bases from J, with 20 bases between. This CDR3 reads CAWSRARSGAGTGELFF. The DNA of the CDR3 is TGTGCCTGGAGTCGGGCCCGGTCGGGAGCGGGCACCGGGGAGCTGTTTTTT.

V is TRBV28 and J is TRBJ2-1; 8 nucleotides line up with TRBD2. This CDR3 contains 18 residues. V lost 1 base to trimming and J lost 2 bases; unmatched junction nucleotides: 10. The V gene's germline CDR1 is MDHEN and CDR2 SYDVKM. This chain's CDR3 is CASSLSGLAGTAYNEQFF. CDR3 in DNA: TGTGCCAGCAGTTTATCCGGCCTAGCGGGTACGGCCTACAATGAGCAGTTCTTC.

V is TRBV19 and J is TRBJ1-2, with D maybe TRBD1 (5 bases). Germline V gene sequence: CDR1 LNHDA, CDR2 SQIVND (reference sequence). V lost 3 bases to trimming and J lost 4 bases, with 15 bases between them. The CDR3 has 15 residues. The CDR3 is CASSIVDRLSYGYTF. The CDR3 DNA sequence: TGTGCCAGTAGTATCGTTGACAGATTAAGCTATGGCTACACCTTC.

This clone came up once. The V call is TRBV28, the J call TRBJ2-5; possible D gene TRBD1, 6 bases. Trimming removed 3 bases at V and 3 bases at J, with 14 bases between. The CDR3 consists of 15 residues. Looked up from germline, CDR1 is MDHEN and CDR2 is SYDVKM. Here the CDR3 DNA reads TGTGCCAGCAGTTTCTTGACAGGCCCGGAAGAGACCCAGTACTTC. It translates to CASSFLTGPEETQYF.

CDR3 bases: TGTGCCAGCAGTGACTGGACTAGCACAGATACGCAGTATTTT. This sequence encodes CASSDWTSTDTQYF. This sequence joins TRBV27 and TRBJ2-3; TRBD2 is a possible D gene (5 bases). From germline, CDR1 is MNHEY and CDR2 SMNVEV (reference sequence). V was clipped by 5 bases and J by 0 bases, with 9 bases between them. The CDR3 spans 14 residues.

V gene TRBV18 combines with J gene TRBJ1-3; 7 bases map to TRBD1. The V segment lost 6 bases and the J segment 4 bases; nucleotides outside the gene matches: 9. The CDR3 totals 15 residues. Per germline, CDR1 KGHSH and CDR2 LQKENI. CDR3 nucleotide sequence: TGTGCCAGCTCGCAGGTCCGACAGGGAGGAAACACCATATATTTT. Encoded protein: CASSQVRQGGNTIYF.

The chain has TRBV2 and TRBJ2-5; D perhaps matches TRBD2 (5 bases). The CDR3 is 15 residues long. The V and J ends lost 3 bases and 10 bases respectively, with 21 bases between them. CDR1 and CDR2 from the germline V gene are SNHLY and FYNNEI. The CDR3 here is CASSDAGSRARDQYF. CDR3 in DNA: TGTGCCAGCAGTGATGCGGGTAGTCGGGCTCGGGACCAGTACTTC.

The chain links TRBV7-2 to TRBJ2-1, with 8 positions matching TRBD1. With V trimmed by 5 bases and J by 7 bases, 4 bases remained unmatched. The germline V gene has CDR1 SGHTA and CDR2 FQGNSA. CDR3 length: 13 residues. CDR3 nucleotides: TGTGCCAGCAGCCGGACAGGGATGAATGAGCAGTTCTTC. It specifies CASSRTGMNEQFF.

The CDR3 sequence: CASSSQENQPQHF. CDR3 in DNA: TGTGCCAGCTCTTCTCAGGAAAATCAGCCCCAGCATTTT. V is TRBV18 and J is TRBJ1-5; D is unclear. This CDR3 region has 13 residues. V dropped 6 bases and J dropped 4 bases, with 10 bases sitting between them. Germline loops: CDR1 KGHSH, CDR2 LQKENI.

The chain joins TRBV10-2 to TRBJ1-6; 7 nucleotides align to TRBD1. Germline V gene data show CDR1 as WSHSY and CDR2 as SAAADI. Trimming at V came to 4 bases and at J to 5 bases, leaving 5 bases not matched to a gene. This CDR3 region has 15 residues. As DNA, the CDR3 is TGCGCCAGCAGTGTGGGGACAGTCAATAATTCACCCCTCCACTTT. Encoded protein: CASSVGTVNNSPLHF.

The chain combines TRBV5-6 with TRBJ2-5; 8 bases align to TRBD2. The CDR3 loop spans 17 amino acids. The V segment lost 4 bases and the J segment 4 bases; nucleotides outside the gene matches: 15. Per the germline V gene, CDR1 is SGHDT and CDR2 is YYEEEE. The CDR3 region has the DNA TGTGCCAGCAGCAAGGGACTAGGGGGATCTGCGGGAGAGACCCAGTACTTC. Translated: CASSKGLGGSAGETQYF.